This TCR beta chain appears in the sequencing data of a study of shared clonotypes between healthy human individuals (dated by TCRdb to about 2020). Concerning the study at large: The cohort included three men and a couple of women between 18 and 49 years of age. Blood TCR repertoires of roughly five healthy adults were deeply sequenced to estimate repertoire size and the extent of clonotype sharing between individuals. Each donor's leukapheresis produced roughly between roughly 0.94 and 9.5 billion PBMCs. To increase sequencing depth and limit assay-specific biases, different laboratories used diverse techniques to prepare libraries and sequence TCR repertoires. Per donor, three plates each were used for CD4 naive and CD4 memory, two for CD8 naive, and one for CD8 memory. Overall study outcomes, separate from this receptor: Around 5.4% of naive CD4, roughly 3.6% of naive CD8, 2.3% of memory CD4, and 0.35% to 0.4% of memory CD8 clonotypes were shared across several donors. Compared with non-shared clonotypes, clonotypes shared by all four sorted-subset donors had higher generation probabilities. Based on pairwise subsampling, the degree of clonotype sharing among donors was expected to be affected by sequencing depth. Even with the large sequencing depth, rarefaction of the sorted-subset datasets indicated that sequencing was incomplete. Sampling was restricted to blood, and TCR repertoires in tissue are likely to differ from TCR repertoires in blood. Because the study included a small number of donors, the genetic and exposure-history diversity represented was limited. Larger estimated clonotype richness was generally found for naive subsets than for memory subsets.

Using the deep immunoSEQ assay, multiplex PCR amplified TCR CDR3 regions from genomic DNA. Extracted genomic DNA from each cell subset was spread evenly across all wells of several immunoSEQ 96-well plates, with each plate serving as a replicate. For sorted subsets, approximately 210 ng of genomic DNA, equivalent to 25,000 to 30,000 T cell genomes, went into each replicate PCR. Purified libraries were quantified with a Qubit 3.0 fluorometer, sized on a Bioanalyzer 2100, and re-quantified with the KAPA Library Quantification kit. Every immunoSEQ 96-well plate was sequenced on a separate single-read 150-cycle Illumina NextSeq 550 flow cell. For the original study's pipeline: The immunoSEQ output contained only junctional sequences without quality scores, so filtering could not match that applied to full-length reads. To assign V/J genes and CDR3, sequences were annotated using PyIR, a Python wrapper for IgBLAST v1.9, with IMGT germline references. Reads were removed for weak V/J assignments (E-value above 1e-6), missing CDR3, stop codons, out-of-frame junctions, or ambiguous translated residues. V3J clonotypes were defined as sequences sharing the same inferred V gene, J gene, and CDR3 amino acid sequence. The percentage overlap between two repertoires was calculated by dividing the number of shared unique clonotypes by the size of the smaller repertoire. Three approaches were used to assess repertoire richness: RTK rarefaction, the Chao1 estimator, and Recon v2.1 estimates of unobserved clonotypes. Generation probabilities were computed with OLGA for all TCRbeta clonotypes obtained by the gDNA method from four donors. TCRdb obtained this table from immuneACCESS and retained in-frame rearrangements with V and J assigned. These tables miss some clones; where compared with another copy, unresolved V genes account for less than half of the shortfall, and the remainder is unexplained. V, J and clone size are those of that table, while D and trimming were read from the DNA. This sample is represented by 2 million to 2.5 million clones; under 95% of them were singletons. Together, the top ten hold around 0.35% of the sample.

V lost 10 bases and J lost 8 bases; the stretch between them is 38 bases long. Reading from cysteine to phenylalanine, the CDR3 counts 20 amino acids. The CDR3 DNA has 60 bases and is translated from base 1. CDR1 LNHDA and CDR2 SQIVND were looked up in the germline V gene (reference sequence). The donors were healthy, HIV-negative adults who had no recently reported acute infections or vaccinations. Only Caucasian adults living in Nashville, Tennessee, USA were represented among the donors. CD4+ T cells were enriched by magnetic negative selection; naive cells were then positively selected on CD45RA, and the negative fraction formed the memory subset. Blood was obtained by leukapheresis, after which PBMCs were separated by Ficoll-Histopaque density gradient centrifugation and cryopreserved in liquid nitrogen vapor phase. Analytical flow cytometry was used to check the purity and quantity of every magnetically sorted T cell population. From each sorted fraction, genomic DNA was isolated and quantified by UV absorbance on a Nanodrop 2000c.

Regarding this clone: Its antigen is not yet known. Per-base quality was not reported, and no clone a single base away is much larger than it.

The sequence came from a man aged 18 to 35 in good health. Some clones in this sample may be carry-over from other donors' samples. The sample comprised naive CD4+ T cells from PBMCs. What this sample's cell subset or site label stands for: CD45RA+ positively selected. The chain was built from TRBV19 and TRBJ1-4, with TRBD1 tentatively as D gene (6 bases match). The nucleotides read TGTGCCACTAAAGGAGAGCGGGGGGCGCAACACCGCATTTATGAGGAAAAACTGTTTTTT. Translated, this gives CATKGERGAQHRIYEEKLFF.